One sample yielded the 2 T cell receptor beta chains listed below, sequenced in a study of blood T cell repertoires in COVID-19. Data came from immunoSEQ multiplex PCR; TCRdb stores just in-frame clones and leaves some out. The table includes about 270,000 clones, 88% detected once. Sample: PBMCs or T cells enriched from blood (not recorded which). All receptors derive from a woman aged 45-65 years who had recovered from COVID-19.

This clone was observed a few times. The chain combines TRBV19 with TRBJ1-1; unclear D gene. The germline CDR1 and CDR2 sequences are LNHDA and SQIVND (reference sequence). V was cut by 8 bases and J by 0 bases, with 10 bases left in between. The CDR3 spans 13 residues. The CDR3: CASSGNMNTEAFF. The CDR3 DNA follows: TGTGCCAGTTCGGGGAACATGAACACTGAAGCTTTCTTT.

J is TRBJ2-3 and V is TRBV7-2, with D maybe TRBD1 (5 bases). This CDR3 comprises 14 residues. Trimming removed 4 bases at V and 3 bases at J, with 11 bases between. Germline V CDR1 and CDR2: SGHTA, FQGNSA. The chain's CDR3 is CASSSQGRTDTQYF. CDR3 in DNA: TGTGCCAGCAGCTCTCAGGGTCGTACAGATACGCAGTATTTT.